This T cell receptor beta chain stems from a study of T cells after yellow fever vaccination. Study background: Some fractions had low cell numbers, and these were prepared with SMART-Seq v4 Ultra Low Input.

Comments on this clonotype: The antigen is undetermined.

Study-level findings and limits: Researchers cautioned that FACS-sorted repertoires could harbor abundant clonotypes contaminating from the bulk population. Clones that expanded after primary vaccination mostly reappeared after the booster (over 95% CD4, roughly 90% CD8).

J was trimmed by 3 bases and V by 2 bases; bases with no gene match: 7. Germline V gene data show CDR1 as SGHDT and CDR2 as YYEEEE. The CDR3 loop spans 15 amino acids. Researchers made TCR cDNA using 5'RACE template switching, and this step added a universal primer site and UMIs. TCRdb reprocessed the 5' RACE reads via MiXCR and lists one record per CDR3 protein. The sample records some 290,000 distinct CDR3 sequences, around 10% being singletons. V and J are TRBV5-6 and TRBJ2-5; 7 nucleotides align to TRBD1. The clonotype originates from a man aged 18 to 35 who received the YFV17D yellow fever vaccine. The sequenced sample was CD4+ T cells sorted from PBMCs, obtained 45 days after the yellow fever booster vaccination. The CDR3 DNA reads TGTGCCAGCAGCTTTTTCGACAGGGCGGAAGAGACCCAGTACTTC. Translation gives CASSFFDRAEETQYF.